Listed below are T cell receptor beta chains from one sample, sequenced in a study of a mutant IDH1 vaccine in newly diagnosed glioma. Produced via immunoSEQ multiplex PCR; TCRdb's table is partial and in-frame only. The table includes roughly 69,000 clones, around 87% detected once. These TCRs' antigens remain unknown. Source: PBMCs, taken from a glioma patient whose treatment included an IDH1 peptide vaccine. Receptors originate from a man aged 25-45 years with glioma. CDR3s include the opening cysteine and the closing phenylalanine or tryptophan.

j_call v_call cdr3_aa
TRBJ2-1 TRBV7-2 CASSNDGRKAGLDEQFF
TRBJ1-1 TRBV4-1 CASSQDVRNTEAFF
TRBJ1-6 TRBV30 CAWSTGGNSPLHF
TRBJ2-7 TRBV11-2 CASRLGQGVLEQYF
TRBJ1-1 TRBV18 CASSPRDRLNTEAFF
TRBJ1-1 TRBV28 CASVTQGVTEAFF
TRBJ2-5 TRBV7-2 CASSFIQGRWEGETQYF
TRBJ2-5 TRBV30 CAWSPGLPPETQYF
TRBJ2-7 TRBV5-1 CASSLEGRGSYEQYF
TRBJ1-5 TRBV28 CASSFVARGNQPQHF
TRBJ1-1 TRBV18 CASSPPGSAEAFF
TRBJ1-1 TRBV19 CASSSWVRGPNTEAFF
TRBJ2-3 TRBV10-3 CAISYTTGVGSTDTQYF
TRBJ2-1 TRBV20-1 CSAREISKQFF
TRBJ1-1 TRBV5-4 CASSPMGGRTEAFF
TRBJ2-7 TRBV5-5 CASTLGGNLDEQYF
TRBJ1-1 TRBV18 CASSQGAREPEAFF
TRBJ2-2 TRBV5-1 CASSLVRTGELFF
TRBJ2-7 TRBV2 CASSEGQAFVGYEQYF
TRBJ1-6 TRBV9 CASSVAVGGQGDSPLHF
. TRBV5-1 CASSRRGSYYEQYF
TRBJ2-3 TRBV9 CASSVELTVGGDTQYF
TRBJ1-5 TRBV19 CASSIETGIHQPQHF
TRBJ2-2 TRBV10-3 CAISEGQATMTYTGELFF
TRBJ1-6 TRBV30 CAWSGQGVSPLHF
TRBJ1-5 TRBV6-5 CASSLPGYSNQPQHF
TRBJ2-3 TRBV7-8 CASRKEGRTDTQYF
TRBJ2-3 TRBV27 CASRSGGSDTQYF
TRBJ2-5 TRBV5-1 CASSLSGISAETQYF
. TRBV4-2 CASSTLAGYNPYEQYF
TRBJ2-3 TRBV15 CATSRVFETTDTQYF
TRBJ2-1 TRBV9 CASSVQTGGDEQFF
TRBJ1-1 TRBV28 CASSLGNTEAFF
TRBJ1-1 TRBV5-6 CASSLDRETEAFF
TRBJ2-3 TRBV6-5 CASSYTGRPGDTQYF
TRBJ1-4 TRBV7-9 CASSLQGSTEKLFF
TRBJ2-7 TRBV7-2 CASRATASNSYEQYF
TRBJ1-3 TRBV5-6 CASRNSLGPGAPGNTIYF
TRBJ2-7 TRBV10-3 CAIRRRTSGGSYEQYF
TRBJ2-1 TRBV14 CASSPRDRAYNEQFF
TRBJ2-5 TRBV7-8 CASSKGLAGGPGETQYF
TRBJ1-1 TRBV2 CARESNTEAFF
TRBJ2-1 TRBV29-1 CSARDRVNNEQFF
TRBJ1-1 TRBV2 CASRAGLSTEAFF
TRBJ1-5 TRBV28 CASRRMDRDNQPQHF
TRBJ1-1 TRBV6-5 CASRRTGSTEAFF
TRBJ2-1 TRBV7-3 CASSRFRDEQFF
TRBJ2-7 TRBV2 CASNRGNLSYEQYF